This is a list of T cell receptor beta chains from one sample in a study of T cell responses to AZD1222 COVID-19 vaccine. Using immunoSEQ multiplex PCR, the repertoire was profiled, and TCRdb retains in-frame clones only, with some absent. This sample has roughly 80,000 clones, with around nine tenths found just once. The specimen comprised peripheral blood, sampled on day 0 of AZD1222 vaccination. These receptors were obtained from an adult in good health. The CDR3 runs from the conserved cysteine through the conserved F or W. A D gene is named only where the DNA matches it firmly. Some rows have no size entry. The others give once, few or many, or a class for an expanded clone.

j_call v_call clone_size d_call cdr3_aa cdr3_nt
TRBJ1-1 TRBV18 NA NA CASSPGQEGTEAFF TGTGCCAGCTCGCCTGGTCAGGAGGGCACTGAAGCTTTCTTT
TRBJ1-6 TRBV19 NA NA CASTLDSRNNSPLHF TGTGCCAGTACCTTGGACTCGAGGAATAATTCACCCCTCCACTTT
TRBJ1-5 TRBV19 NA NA CASSFSGKLAQHF TGTGCCAGTAGCTTCAGTGGGAAATTGGCCCAGCATTTT
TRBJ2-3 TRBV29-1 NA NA CSGASLTDTQYF TGCAGCGGGGCTAGTTTAACAGATACGCAGTATTTT
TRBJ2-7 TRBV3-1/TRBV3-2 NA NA CASSQGLGEQYF TGTGCCAGCAGCCAAGGTTTGGGCGAGCAGTACTTC
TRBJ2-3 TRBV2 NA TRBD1 CASRGTGATDTQYF TGTGCCAGCAGGGGGACAGGGGCCACAGATACGCAGTATTTT
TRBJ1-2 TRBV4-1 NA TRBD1 CASSPRDRDYGYTF TGCGCCAGCAGCCCCCGGGACAGGGACTATGGCTACACCTTC
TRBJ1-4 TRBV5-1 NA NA CASSVRDNEKLFF TGCGCCAGCAGCGTCCGGGATAATGAAAAACTGTTTTTT
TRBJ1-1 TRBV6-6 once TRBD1 CASSYGRGLDTEAFF TGTGCCAGCAGTTACGGCAGGGGGCTCGACACTGAAGCTTTCTTT
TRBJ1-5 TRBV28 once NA CASSPLIRSNQPQHF TGTGCCAGCAGTCCCCTTATAAGGAGCAATCAGCCCCAGCATTTT
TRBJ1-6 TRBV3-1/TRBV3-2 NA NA CASSQFNSPLHF TGTGCCAGCAGCCAATTTAATTCACCCCTCCACTTT
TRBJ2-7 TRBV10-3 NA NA CAISEYYEQYF TGTGCCATCAGTGAGTACTACGAGCAGTACTTC
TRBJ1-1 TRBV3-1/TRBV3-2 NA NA CASSQLGNTEAFF TGTGCCAGCAGCCAGTTGGGAAACACTGAAGCTTTCTTT
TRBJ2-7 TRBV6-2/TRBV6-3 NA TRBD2 CASTPDGLVGSYEQYF TGTGCCAGCACCCCTGACGGACTAGTCGGCTCCTACGAGCAGTACTTC
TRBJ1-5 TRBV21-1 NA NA CASSRGQSNQPQHF TGTGCCAGCAGCAGGGGACAGAGCAATCAGCCCCAGCATTTT
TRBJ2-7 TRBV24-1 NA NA CATSDPGNYEQYF TGTGCCACCAGTGATCCCGGGAACTACGAGCAGTACTTC
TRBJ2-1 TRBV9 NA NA CASSVGLDFQNEQFF TGTGCCAGCAGCGTAGGGCTGGACTTCCAGAATGAGCAGTTCTTC
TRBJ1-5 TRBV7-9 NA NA CASSSPQQPQHF TGTGCCAGCAGCTCCCCTCAACAGCCCCAGCATTTT
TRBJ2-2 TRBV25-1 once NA CASSSDFGRDGTGELFF TGTGCCAGCAGTTCCGATTTCGGGAGAGACGGCACCGGGGAGCTGTTTTTT
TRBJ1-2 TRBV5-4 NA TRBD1 CASSSDRGQLNGYTF TGTGCCAGCAGCTCGGACAGGGGGCAGCTTAATGGCTACACCTTC
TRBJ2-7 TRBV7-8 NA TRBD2 CASSPELAGAYEQYF TGTGCCAGCAGCCCGGAACTAGCGGGGGCCTACGAGCAGTACTTC
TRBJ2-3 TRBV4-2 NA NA CASSRYVGGGGTDTQYF TGTGCCAGCAGCCGGTATGTAGGTGGCGGGGGCACAGATACGCAGTATTTT
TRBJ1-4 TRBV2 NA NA CASRPGMTNEKLFF TGTGCCAGCAGACCAGGGATGACTAATGAAAAACTGTTTTTT
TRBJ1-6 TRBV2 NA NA CASRLGNNSPLHF TGTGCCAGCAGGCTGGGGAATAATTCACCCCTCCACTTT
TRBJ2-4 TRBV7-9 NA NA CASSYGIAKNIQYF TGTGCCAGCAGCTATGGGATAGCCAAAAACATTCAGTACTTC
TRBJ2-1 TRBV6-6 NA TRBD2 CASSPTLPGGLYNEQFF TGTGCCAGCAGTCCAACTCTACCGGGAGGCCTTTACAATGAGCAGTTCTTC
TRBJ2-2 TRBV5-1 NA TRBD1 CASSFRQGTGELFF TGCGCCAGCAGCTTTCGACAGGGGACCGGGGAGCTGTTTTTT
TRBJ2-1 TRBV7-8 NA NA CASSLTGPSDEQFF TGTGCCAGCAGCCTAACGGGCCCTTCGGATGAGCAGTTCTTC
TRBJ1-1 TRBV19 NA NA CASSTPGLRRTEAFF TGTGCCAGTAGTACCCCGGGACTTCGGAGGACTGAAGCTTTCTTT
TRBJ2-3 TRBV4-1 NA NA CASSQDWGADTQYF TGCGCCAGCAGCCAAGATTGGGGGGCAGATACGCAGTATTTT
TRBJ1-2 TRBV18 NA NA CASSPGRPGGYTF TGTGCCAGCTCACCAGGACGGCCAGGCGGCTACACCTTC